The 20 T cell receptor beta chains presented below share a single source sample, sequenced in a study of early T cells in non-severe SARS-CoV-2 infection. MiXCR was run by TCRdb on the 5' RACE reads, yielding one entry per CDR3 protein. The sample holds tens of thousands of distinct CDR3 sequences, around 6% seen once. Sequenced: whole blood. All receptors derive from an adult who was a healthcare worker with PCR-confirmed SARS-CoV-2 infection or an uninfected control (not recorded which).

Sample share makes this clonotype medium-sized. The rearrangement joins TRBV29-1 to TRBJ2-7; D call uncertain. Trimming removed 6 bases at V and 2 bases at J, with 11 bases between. The germline CDR1 and CDR2 sequences are SQVTM and ANQGSEA. The CDR3 has 12 residues. DNA for the CDR3: TGCAGCGTAGAGGAGAACCCCTACGAGCAGTACTTC. It encodes CSVEENPYEQYF.

This clonotype was detected many times. The genes are TRBV20-1 and TRBJ2-1, with 12 nucleotides matching TRBD2. The CDR3 has 15 amino acids. Germline trimming cut 4 bases from V and 8 bases from J; bases unmatched to any gene: 9. The germline gives CDR1 DFQATT, CDR2 SNEGSKA (reference sequence). Here the CDR3 reads CSAIWTSGVGDEQFF. CDR3 DNA: TGCAGTGCTATTTGGACTAGCGGGGTGGGCGATGAGCAGTTCTTC.

This clonotype has ten or more counts. J is TRBJ2-3 and V is TRBV14; 11 nucleotides agree with TRBD2. Germline V lookup: CDR1 SGHDN, CDR2 FVKESK. CDR3 length: 16 amino acids. V gave up 4 bases and J gave up 3 bases; unmatched junction bases: 6. Here the CDR3 reads CASSPGLAAFTDTQYF. CDR3 in DNA: TGTGCCAGCAGCCCGGGACTAGCGGCTTTTACAGATACGCAGTATTTT.

The J gene is TRBJ2-5, the V gene TRBV29-1; the match to TRBD2 covers 7 bases. CDR3 length: 13 amino acids. V lost 5 bases and J lost 4; bases outside the gene matches: 7. Germline loops: CDR1 SQVTM, CDR2 ANQGSEA. Written as DNA, the CDR3 is TGCAGCGTTCCCACCCCGGGGGGAGAGACCCAGTACTTC. Residues: CSVPTPGGETQYF. Looking up the rest from reference TRBV29-1 and TRBJ2-5 gives the full variable domain: SAVISQKPSRDICQRGTSLTIQCQVDSQVTMMFWYRQQPGQSLTLIATANQGSEATYESGFVIDKFPISRPNLTFSTLTVSNMSPEDSSIYLCSVPTPGGETQYFGPGTRLLVL.

The chain couples TRBV28 to TRBJ2-1, with 9 bases that match TRBD1. Trimming took 6 bases from V and 1 from J; bases not matched to a gene: 16. Germline-derived CDR1 and CDR2 are MDHEN and SYDVKM. The CDR3 is 19 amino acids. The CDR3 DNA follows: TGTGCCAGCAGGCCCCTGCCCTATAAGACAGGGGGATCCTACAATGAGCAGTTCTTC. Translating it yields CASRPLPYKTGGSYNEQFF.

This sequence joins TRBV11-2 and TRBJ1-3; D is uncertain. This CDR3 spans 16 amino acids. Germline lookup yields CDR1 SGHAT and CDR2 FQNNGV. The ends were cut back, 4 bases at V and 0 bases at J, with 13 bases in the middle. The CDR3 DNA sequence: TGTGCCAGCAGCTCCTGGAGATTCCCCTCTGGAAACACCATATATTTT. Its protein is CASSSWRFPSGNTIYF.

The table lists this clonotype with many counts. The chain carries TRBV6-6 and TRBJ1-1; maybe TRBD1 (6 bases). With 8 bases removed from V and 4 bases from J, the gap between germline ends came to 14 bases. Germline V CDR1 and CDR2: MNHNY, SVGAGI (reference sequence). The CDR3 is 13 residues long. The CDR3 reads CASPSGVGTEAFF. The CDR3 coding sequence is TGTGCCAGCCCGTCAGGGGTGGGCACTGAAGCTTTCTTT.

This clonotype showed up many times. The chain carries TRBV7-2 and TRBJ1-5, with a possible D match to TRBD1 (6 bases). The germline V gene encodes CDR1 SGHTA and CDR2 FQGNSA. Between the trimmed V and J ends, which lost 7 bases and 9 bases, there was a span of 13 bases. The length of the CDR3 is 12 residues. The CDR3: CASNKGGSPQHF. The CDR3 bases are TGTGCCAGCAACAAAGGGGGTTCGCCCCAGCATTTT.

This clonotype was seen ten or more times. V gene TRBV4-2 combines with J gene TRBJ2-3; TRBD2 agrees at 7 bases. J lost 2 bases, V lost 5 bases, and 7 bases had no gene match. The germline CDR1 and CDR2 sequences are LGHNA and YNFKEQ. The CDR3 spans 15 residues. The CDR3 loop reads CASSRRDYVTDTQYF. CDR3 bases: TGTGCCAGCAGCAGACGGGACTACGTCACAGATACGCAGTATTTT.

This clonotype was seen more than once but under ten times. The rearrangement joins TRBV10-3 to TRBJ2-7; D not certain. The CDR3 is made up of 14 amino acids. Germline CDR1 is ENHRY and CDR2 is SYGVKD. The V end was cut by 0 bases, the J end by 2 bases, with 8 bases between. CDR3 in DNA: TGTGCCATCAGTGAGTCGGCAGCCCCCTACGAGCAGTACTTC. It encodes CAISESAAPYEQYF.

This rearrangement joins TRBV5-1 to TRBJ2-5; no clear D gene. Germline V CDR1 and CDR2: SGHRS, YFSETQ. Trimming stripped 0 bases from V and 2 bases from J, with 8 bases between. CDR3 length: 14 amino acids. CDR3 nucleotides: TGCGCCAGCAGCTTGGACACCGGTCAAGAGACCCAGTACTTC. Residues: CASSLDTGQETQYF.

This clonotype appeared many times. The chain couples TRBV29-1 to TRBJ1-2, with D possibly matching TRBD1 (5 bases). Germline CDR1 and CDR2: SQVTM and ANQGSEA. Trimming stripped 2 bases from V and 4 bases from J, with 8 bases between. The CDR3 runs 12 residues. Here the CDR3 DNA reads TGCAGCGTTGAAAAGGGGATCTATGGCTACACCTTC. Translated, it gives CSVEKGIYGYTF.

Only a few counts were recorded for this clonotype. The CDR3 region is CASSLTPSGSNARDTQYF. The CDR3 bases are TGTGCCAGCAGTCTAACCCCTAGCGGGAGCAACGCACGAGATACGCAGTATTTT. This rearrangement joins TRBV27 to TRBJ2-3; TRBD2 matches at 10 bases. J gave up 5 bases and V 5 bases, and 16 bases lay outside the gene matches. Germline-derived CDR1 and CDR2 are MNHEY and SMNVEV (reference sequence). The CDR3 contains 18 residues.

This clonotype was observed at least ten times. V is TRBV20-1 and J is TRBJ2-1; D not resolved. This CDR3 is 15 amino acids long. From germline, CDR1 is DFQATT and CDR2 SNEGSKA (reference sequence). V lost 4 bases to trimming and J lost 1 base, with 14 bases between them. CDR3 loop: CSATTGYRSYNEQFF. The CDR3, as DNA: TGCAGTGCTACTACTGGGTATAGGTCCTACAATGAGCAGTTCTTC.

This clonotype was recorded at least ten times. The rearrangement links TRBV7-2 to TRBJ2-7; tentative D call: TRBD1 (5 bases). V shed 4 bases and J shed 0 bases, with 13 bases lying between them. The CDR3 loop spans 15 amino acids. CDR1 is SGHTA and CDR2 is FQGNSA in the germline V gene. The CDR3 loop reads CASSSGQVGSYEQYF. The CDR3 region has the DNA TGTGCCAGCAGCTCAGGGCAGGTTGGCTCCTACGAGCAGTACTTC.

This clonotype was observed at least ten times. This chain joins TRBV4-3 and TRBJ2-3; possible D gene TRBD2, 5 bases. The V end lost 1 base, the J end lost 2 bases, and 13 bases lay between the germline ends. Germline V CDR1 and CDR2: LGHNA, YSLEER. The CDR3 is made up of 16 amino acids. CDR3 nucleotide sequence: TGCGCCAGCAGCCAAGGGACTCGGGCAGTCACAGATACGCAGTATTTT. Translated, it gives CASSQGTRAVTDTQYF.

This clonotype was picked up a small number of times. The genes are TRBV15 and TRBJ2-7; D might be TRBD2 (6 bases). Germline V gene lookup returns CDR1 LNHNV and CDR2 YYDKDF (reference sequence). Trimming stripped 1 base from V and 4 bases from J, with 14 bases between. The CDR3 has 15 amino acids. The CDR3 region has the DNA TGTGCCACCAGCAGAGTGGTGCGGCGGGGATACGAGCAGTACTTC. Amino acids: CATSRVVRRGYEQYF.

This clonotype was picked up a small number of times. The chain has TRBV14 and TRBJ1-4, with a tentative D call TRBD1 (5 bases). With 3 bases removed from V and 6 bases from J, the gap between germline ends came to 11 bases. Germline CDR1 reads SGHDN; CDR2 reads FVKESK. The CDR3 has 14 amino acids. Here the CDR3 reads CASSHFGGHEKLFF. The CDR3 bases are TGTGCCAGCAGCCATTTCGGGGGACATGAAAAACTGTTTTTT.

J is TRBJ2-2 and V is TRBV7-6, with D maybe TRBD2 (6 bases). V lost 4 bases, J lost 8 bases, and 20 bases lay in between. There are 16 residues in the CDR3. CDR1 and CDR2 (germline): SGHVS, FNYEAQ. The CDR3 region has the DNA TGTGCCAGCAGCTCAAGGGACTGGACGCAAGTAGGGGAGCTGTTTTTT. It encodes CASSSRDWTQVGELFF. The variable domain in full, completed from reference TRBV7-6 and TRBJ2-2, reads GAGVSQSPRYKVTKRGQDVALRCDPISGHVSLYWYRQALGQGPEFLTYFNYEAQQDKSGLPNDRFSAERPEGSISTLTIQRTEQRDSAMYRCASSSRDWTQVGELFFGEGSRLTVL.

The chain uses TRBV7-8 and TRBJ2-7; no clear D gene. Trimming cost V 0 bases and J 3 bases, with 12 bases left between them. CDR3 length: 15 amino acids. Germline-derived CDR1 and CDR2 are SGHVS and FQNEAQ. The CDR3 region is CASSLANSPLYEQYF. The CDR3 coding sequence is TGTGCCAGCAGCTTAGCCAACAGCCCCCTCTACGAGCAGTACTTC.